This TCR beta chain was sequenced in a study of blood T cell repertoires in COVID-19. Study context: Material from acute and convalescent COVID-19 was sourced from the United States, Italy and Spain. From T cells, B-cell-depleted T cells, or PBMCs came the material, which was cDNA or gDNA.

Original analysis: It was from reference gene primer amplification that nucleated cell counts were estimated. Measured with immunoSEQ multiplex PCR; TCRdb has only the in-frame clones, and not every one. V and J calls and clone size are copied from that table; D and trimming were computed from the DNA. The sample records 180,000 or so clones, approximately 85% being singletons. CDR3 length equals 15 residues. V gave up 4 bases and J gave up 0 bases, with 13 bases separating them. CDR1 and CDR2 from the germline V gene are SGHKS and YYEKEE (reference sequence). This clone was detected a few times. The material sequenced was peripheral blood. The receptor was isolated from a man in his forties who had recovered from COVID-19. The V and J genes are TRBV5-5 and TRBJ1-2, with unresolved D. CDR3 sequence: CASSMAPSANYGYTF. CDR3 DNA: TGTGCCAGCAGCATGGCCCCATCAGCTAACTATGGCTACACCTTC.